These 18 T cell receptor beta chains originate from one sample sequenced in a study of blood T cells in healthy people across ages. Combining a sample-barcoded 5' primer with a J-beta primer mix, a second PCR ran for roughly 7 to 12 cycles. TCRdb re-called the 5' RACE reads with MiXCR, one entry per CDR3 protein. The table records hundreds of thousands of distinct CDR3 sequences, about 51% of them present only once. The source material was blood. The origin of the receptors is a woman aged 80 or over in good health.

For this clonotype: Since a much larger clone is just one base distant, this may be a read error. This chain connects TRBV10-3 to TRBJ2-1, with unresolved D. Trimming removed 8 bases at V and 10 bases at J, with 12 bases between. The CDR3 is 11 amino acids. Germline V lookup: CDR1 ENHRY, CDR2 SYGVKD. CDR3 amino acids: CAIQRSKEQFF. The DNA for the CDR3 is TGTGCCATCCAAAGGAGCAAGGAGCAGTTCTTC.

The chain links TRBV4-3 to TRBJ2-3; D is uncertain. V lost 1 base and J lost 5, with 4 bases in between. The CDR3 loop spans 12 amino acids. The germline V gene encodes CDR1 LGHNA and CDR2 YSLEER. For the CDR3, the DNA is TGCGCCAGCAGCCAAGGACAAGATACGCAGTATTTT. This sequence encodes CASSQGQDTQYF.

This rearrangement joins TRBV5-1 to TRBJ2-1, with D unresolved. CDR1 and CDR2 from the germline V gene are SGHRS and YFSETQ. The germline V and J ends were trimmed by 1 base and 6 bases, with 8 bases remaining between them. The CDR3 spans 13 residues. The CDR3 nucleotides are TGCGCCAGCAGCTTGATACCGACCAATGAGCAGTTCTTC. Translated: CASSLIPTNEQFF.

About this clonotype itself: Germline and junction disagree at one end, which may indicate a read error. The V gene is TRBV7-2, the J gene TRBJ2-3, with 7 bases aligning to TRBD2. The CDR3 spans 14 residues. Looked up from germline, CDR1 is SGHTA and CDR2 is FQGNSA. CDR3 loop: CASSVADKLAPQYF. In DNA, the CDR3 is TGTGCCAGCAGCGTAGCGGACAAACTAGCGCCGCAGTATTTT.

The chain carries TRBV12-3 or TRBV12-4 and TRBJ2-3; unclear D gene. V gave up 5 bases and J gave up 8 bases, with 14 bases separating them. The CDR3 has 13 residues. DNA of the CDR3: TGTGCCAGCAGTAGAGATCGCGGTGGTACGCAGTATTTT. Amino acid sequence: CASSRDRGGTQYF.

The chain recombines TRBV6-5 with TRBJ1-1, with D possibly TRBD1 on 5 matching bases. Trimming pared 6 bases from V and 1 base from J, leaving 15 bases between. The CDR3 sequence is 15 residues long. The germline V gene encodes CDR1 MNHEY and CDR2 SVGAGI. For the CDR3, the DNA is TGTGCCAGCAGACCGGCGGGGGTCCGGAACACTGAAGCTTTCTTT. Translation gives CASRPAGVRNTEAFF.

This chain joins TRBV20-1 and TRBJ2-7, with 12 bases matching TRBD2. In germline, CDR1 is DFQATT, CDR2 SNEGSKA (reference sequence). Trimming at V came to 8 bases and at J to 5 bases, leaving 7 bases not matched to a gene. CDR3 length equals 13 residues. The CDR3 DNA sequence: TGCAGTACTCCGGGACTAGCGGGCCACGAGCAGTACTTC. It specifies CSTPGLAGHEQYF.

With respect to this clonotype: A read error may be the cause here, since a much bigger clone is one base away. The genes are TRBV7-9 and TRBJ2-1; D not certain. Gene TRBJ2-7 matches the end of the DNA better, so the J call may be wrong. The CDR3 spans 15 residues. The V gene's germline CDR1 is SEHNR and CDR2 FQNEAQ (reference sequence). The chain's CDR3 is CASSLALRSYNEQYF. Here the CDR3 DNA reads TGTGCCAGCAGCTTAGCGCTCCGCTCCTACAATGAGCAGTACTTC.

This clonotype was seen repeatedly, ten times or more. The rearrangement uses TRBV7-8 and TRBJ2-1; 13 nucleotides align to TRBD2. CDR3 length: 20 amino acids. CDR1 and CDR2 from the germline V gene are SGHVS and FQNEAQ. V lost 0 bases and J lost 1; bases outside the gene matches: 9. CDR3 sequence: CASSLATGTSGTGSYNEQFF. DNA of the CDR3: TGTGCCAGCAGCTTAGCAACCGGGACTAGCGGGACTGGATCCTACAATGAGCAGTTCTTC.

The chain is built from TRBV10-3 and TRBJ2-3, with D perhaps matching TRBD1 or TRBD2 (5 bases each). This CDR3 region has 14 residues. Trimming pared 8 bases from V and 4 bases from J, leaving 16 bases between. Per the germline V gene, CDR1 is ENHRY and CDR2 is SYGVKD. The CDR3 region is CAISGTGTADTQYF. CDR3 nucleotide sequence: TGTGCCATCTCGGGCACGGGGACCGCAGATACGCAGTATTTT.

This clonotype was counted at least ten times. The chain has TRBV24-1 and TRBJ2-3; 7 bases agree with TRBD1. V lost 9 bases, J lost 1 base, and 12 bases stayed unmatched. The CDR3 runs 16 residues. CDR1 and CDR2 (germline): KGHDR, SFDVKD. CDR3 protein: CATLLRTGDGTDTQYF. The CDR3 DNA reads as TGTGCCACCCTTCTCCGGACAGGCGATGGCACAGATACGCAGTATTTT.

This chain links TRBV3-1 with TRBJ2-5; either TRBD1 or TRBD2 may supply D (5 bases each). Germline V gives CDR1 LGHDT, CDR2 YNNKEL (reference sequence). Trimming took 1 base from V and 0 from J, leaving 9 bases between them. This CDR3 has 15 amino acids. The CDR3 DNA is TGTGCCAGCAGCCAAGGAGAGGGGAACCAAGAGACCCAGTACTTC. Translating it yields CASSQGEGNQETQYF.

Concerning this clonotype itself: Given the absence of the conserved phenylalanine or tryptophan at the CDR3 end, a read error is likely. The chain links TRBV29-1 to TRBJ2-5, with D maybe TRBD1 (5 bases). Trimming took off 6 bases at V and 5 bases at J, with 16 bases between the two ends. This CDR3 spans 13 amino acids. Germline V gene sequence: CDR1 SQVTM, CDR2 ANQGSEA. The CDR3 here is CSVVPRAAETQYY. The CDR3 nucleotides are TGCAGCGTAGTCCCCAGGGCCGCGGAGACCCAGTACTAC.

In the case of this clonotype: It may be a read error: a sequence one base away is much more abundant. The chain is built from TRBV28 and TRBJ2-7, with 7 bases aligning to TRBD1. This CDR3 comprises 12 residues. The V segment lost 6 bases and the J segment 4 bases; nucleotides outside the gene matches: 3. CDR1 and CDR2 (germline): MDHEN, SYDVKM. The CDR3 loop is CASRGDRYEQYF. CDR3 DNA: TGTGCCAGCAGGGGGGACAGATACGAGCAGTACTTC. The full variable domain, its missing parts supplied by reference TRBV28 and TRBJ2-7, is DVKVTQSSRYLVKRTGEKVFLECVQDMDHENMFWYRQDPGLGLRLIYFSYDVKMKEKGDIPEGYSVSREKKERFSLILESASTNQTSMYLCASRGDRYEQYFGPGTRLTVT.

This chain joins TRBV27 and TRBJ2-4; D remains unclear. This CDR3 region has 14 residues. CDR1 MNHEY and CDR2 SMNVEV come from the germline V gene (reference sequence). Trimming took 6 bases from V and 0 from J, leaving 9 bases between them. Written as DNA, the CDR3 is TGTGCCAGCAGCTCCGGTACAGCCAAAAACATTCAGTACTTC. Its protein product is CASSSGTAKNIQYF.

V and J are TRBV4-2 and TRBJ2-4; D uncertain. The J call could be wrong; TRBJ2-7 is a better fit for the DNA end. Germline values: CDR1 LGHNA, CDR2 YNFKEQ. The CDR3 is made up of 15 amino acids. CDR3 bases: TGTGCCAGCAGCCAAGCTGATAGATCAGGAGTCGAGCAGTACTTC. Translation: CASSQADRSGVEQYF.

This clonotype has only a few counts. The chain recombines TRBV27 with TRBJ2-4; D is uncertain. CDR1 and CDR2 (germline): MNHEY, SMNVEV (reference sequence). Trimming took off 2 bases at V and 8 bases at J, with 10 bases between the two ends. The CDR3 extends over 13 amino acids. This chain's CDR3 is CASSLARGDIQYF. DNA of the CDR3: TGTGCCAGCAGTTTAGCCCGAGGAGACATTCAGTACTTC.

This rearrangement joins TRBV19 to TRBJ2-3; TRBD1 matches at 7 bases. V lost 6 bases to trimming and J lost 3 bases; unmatched junction nucleotides: 6. Germline CDR1 LNHDA, CDR2 SQIVND (reference sequence). The CDR3 contains 14 residues. The CDR3 nucleotides are TGTGCCAGTAGGAACAGGGGACGAACAGATACGCAGTATTTT. Translating gives CASRNRGRTDTQYF. Combining the CDR3 with reference TRBV19 and TRBJ2-3 gives the whole variable domain DGGITQSPKYLFRKEGQNVTLSCEQNLNHDAMYWYRQDPGQGLRLIYYSQIVNDFQKGDIAEGYSVSREKKESFPLTVTSAQKNPTAFYLCASRNRGRTDTQYFGPGTRLTVL.